This T cell receptor beta chain originates from a study of shared clonotypes between healthy human individuals. Overall study: Each donor contributed plates that comprised three CD4 naive, three CD4 memory, two CD8 naive and one CD8 memory.

The repertoire was sequenced with immunoSEQ multiplex PCR; TCRdb's copy has only in-frame clones and lacks some. This sample yields roughly 2.2 million clones, of which around 93% are seen a single time; 0.37% belongs to the top ten. Only one count was recorded for this clone. Germline CDR1 MDHEN, CDR2 SYDVKM. This CDR3 is 13 amino acids long. V lost 6 bases and J 7 bases, leaving 13 bases between the germline ends. The TCR was taken from a man younger than 35 in good health. Some clones in this sample may be carry-over from other donors' samples. The V gene is TRBV28, the J gene TRBJ2-1; possible D gene TRBD1, 6 bases. The sequencing input was naive CD4+ T cells from PBMCs. Subset indicated: CD45RA+ positively selected. Written as DNA, the CDR3 is TGTGCCAGCAGCCCCGACAGGCCTAATGAGCAGTTCTTC. Translating it yields CASSPDRPNEQFF.